This is a list of T cell receptor beta chains from one sample in a study of T cell repertoires in cytomegalovirus infection. TCRdb re-derived calls from the reads in MiXCR, one entry per CDR3 protein. The sample carries 100,000 to 150,000 distinct CDR3 sequences, 20% to 30% recorded once. These TCRs' antigens remain unknown. Sequences were obtained from PBMCs, sequenced either directly or after in vitro stimulation (not recorded which). These receptors originate from a human donor in good health (CMV status not recorded). Some clones in this sample may be carry-over from other donors' samples. Both conserved end residues are part of each CDR3. Some rows mark clone size as missing; the rest say once, few, many or name a class of expanded clone.

v_call	clone_size	j_call	cdr3_aa
TRBV7-2	many	TRBJ2-5	CASSLVSRGQETQYF
TRBV20-1	-	TRBJ2-7	CSAPAGGFYEQYF
TRBV7-2	many	TRBJ2-3	CASSLGTSPDTQYF
TRBV20-1	many	TRBJ2-6	CSARGHGGAGANVLTF
TRBV6-6	few	TRBJ2-3	CASSYLSGQATSSTDTQYF
TRBV4-3	-	TRBJ1-2	CASSQDFGNYYYGYTF
TRBV6-2/TRBV6-3	-	TRBJ2-2	CASSYGGVANTGELFF
TRBV25-1	-	TRBJ1-6	CASSEYGQGGSPLHF
TRBV27	many	TRBJ2-2	CASSLSQGNTGELFF
TRBV4-3	-	TRBJ1-6	CASSQDVGRGPSPLHF
TRBV7-2	many	TRBJ2-5	CASSFFSGHQETQYF
TRBV6-5	few	TRBJ1-6	CASTPAGGSYNSPLHF
TRBV18	few	TRBJ2-5	CASSPPTGARETQYF
TRBV6-5	many	TRBJ2-3	CASSYHRPDRGPDTQYF
TRBV11-2	few	TRBJ2-1	CASSLVTFAVNEQFF
TRBV20-1	-	TRBJ2-7	CSVGGDVANEQYF
TRBV10-3	-	TRBJ2-5	CAISEGQSQETQYF
TRBV10-3	-	TRBJ2-4	CAISDPLVYIQYF
TRBV2	few	TRBJ2-5	CASSGLAGGSETQYF
TRBV7-8	few	TRBJ1-2	CASTPVGTNYGYTF
TRBV12-3/TRBV12-4	-	TRBJ1-2	CASSSDRATPPYGYTF
TRBV7-6	-	TRBJ2-2	CASSPSGGNTGELFF
TRBV12-3/TRBV12-4	-	TRBJ2-2	CASSFSGELFF
TRBV19	-	TRBJ1-5	CASTHAPQANSNQPQHF
TRBV4-3	once	TRBJ2-2	CASSQPKEGARTGELFF
TRBV19	-	TRBJ1-5	CASTGSAGQPQHF
TRBV11-2	-	TRBJ1-1	CASSSRSRGPEAFF
TRBV4-3	few	TRBJ2-1	CASSLVGGDEQFF
TRBV28	-	TRBJ2-3	CASSTRLAGGESDTQYF
TRBV10-3	-	TRBJ2-3	CAIGTNPGPRNLDTQYF
TRBV4-1	few	TRBJ1-5	CASSPSTGNNQPQHF
TRBV7-2	many	TRBJ1-1	CASSPEFKIIRGTEAFF
TRBV2	-	TRBJ1-5	CASCLRNQPQHF
TRBV29-1	-	TRBJ1-2	CSVDSDGYTF
TRBV19	few	TRBJ2-1	CAAGLAGAINEQFF
TRBV7-2	many	TRBJ1-1	CASSEHPGSTEAFF
TRBV12-3/TRBV12-4	-	TRBJ1-2	CASSLASAGYTF
TRBV14	-	TRBJ1-1	CASSPRQGSREGTEAFF
TRBV7-8	many	TRBJ2-3	CASAGTSGSSGQDTQYF
TRBV15	-	TRBJ2-1	CATSGGLAISYNEQFF